This TCR beta chain was obtained from a study of cytomegalovirus exposure and HLA in healthy donors. This clone appeared a single time. PCR involved 60 Vbeta and 13 Jbeta primers. Using immunoSEQ multiplex PCR, the repertoire was profiled, and TCRdb retains in-frame clones only, with some absent. Among roughly 180,000 clones listed, over 70% were seen once. Sequenced material: PBMCs. The sequence came from a man aged 18 to 30 in good health and CMV-seronegative.

CDR3: CASSFPGQAYEQYF. CDR3 in DNA: TGTGCCAGCAGCTTCCCGGGACAGGCCTACGAGCAGTACTTC. The chain couples TRBV5-6 to TRBJ2-7; TRBD1 aligns across 8 bases. The CDR3 totals 14 residues. Per the germline V gene, CDR1 is SGHDT and CDR2 is YYEEEE. V dropped 2 bases and J dropped 2; count of bases not matched to a gene: 3.